Listed here are 24 T cell receptor beta chains from one sample, sequenced in a study of regulatory and conventional T cells in RAG deficiency. The method was immunoSEQ multiplex PCR; TCRdb's version includes in-frame clones alone and lacks a portion of them. The table records 30,000 to 40,000 clones, about 88% of them present only once. The sample was also reused in another study, on regulatory T cells. That source notes: The PCR used 52 TRBV and 13 TRBJ primers.

What was sequenced was CD8+ T cells sorted from blood. These receptors were obtained from a human donor in good health.

This chain joins TRBV28 and TRBJ2-6; D unresolved. Germline V lookup: CDR1 MDHEN, CDR2 SYDVKM. This CDR3 region has 11 residues. Trimming cost V 8 bases and J 5 bases, with 4 bases left between them. The CDR3 reads CASRWANVLTF. The CDR3 DNA sequence: TGTGCCAGCCGTTGGGCCAACGTCCTGACTTTC.

The V and J genes are TRBV9 and TRBJ1-2; D is undetermined. Germline V gene sequence: CDR1 SGDLS, CDR2 YYNGEE. The length of the CDR3 is 14 residues. Trimming pared 3 bases from V and 6 bases from J, leaving 15 bases between. The CDR3 reads CASSERRTSDGYTF. Written as DNA, the CDR3 is TGTGCCAGCAGCGAGAGACGGACCTCCGATGGCTACACCTTC.

The chain joins TRBV2 to TRBJ2-5; 8 nucleotides line up with TRBD2. The germline gives CDR1 SNHLY, CDR2 FYNNEI. Unmatched junction bases numbered 4, after V lost 2 bases and J lost 5 bases. This CDR3 is 14 amino acids long. The CDR3 region is CASSEIAGTETQYF. CDR3 bases: TGTGCCAGCAGTGAAATAGCGGGGACGGAGACCCAGTACTTC.

The chain carries TRBV5-4 and TRBJ2-7; TRBD2 is a possible D gene (5 bases). Germline V gene sequence: CDR1 SGHNT, CDR2 YYREEE (reference sequence). The CDR3 consists of 13 residues. The V and J ends lost 9 bases and 7 bases respectively, with 20 bases between them. The CDR3 coding sequence is TGTGCCACCTCATCGGGAAAGGAGCGGGAGCAGTACTTC. This translates into CATSSGKEREQYF.

This clone was observed a single time. The rearrangement joins TRBV30 to TRBJ1-1, with D hard to call. The V end lost 4 bases, the J end lost 1 base, and 4 bases lay between the germline ends. The CDR3 length is 11 residues. Per germline, CDR1 GTSNPN and CDR2 SVGIG (reference sequence). The CDR3 is CAWMWNTEAFF. In nucleotides, the CDR3 is TGTGCCTGGATGTGGAACACTGAAGCTTTCTTT.

The chain's CDR3 is CASSENSGASRGQYF. The CDR3 region has the DNA TGTGCCAGCAGCGAAAATAGCGGGGCCAGCCGGGGGCAGTACTTC. The rearrangement joins TRBV6-1 to TRBJ2-5; 8 bases map to TRBD2. The germline CDR1 and CDR2 sequences are MNHNS and SASEGT. V trimming: 6 bases; J trimming: 11 bases; junction bases outside the gene matches: 17. CDR3 length: 15 amino acids.

The chain couples TRBV11-2 to TRBJ1-1; D is perhaps TRBD1 (5 bases). Between the trimmed V and J ends, which lost 0 bases and 2 bases, there was a span of 10 bases. Per the germline V gene, CDR1 is SGHAT and CDR2 is FQNNGV. This CDR3 comprises 15 residues. This CDR3 is CASSLDSRENTEAFF. The CDR3 bases are TGTGCCAGCAGCTTAGACAGCAGGGAAAACACTGAAGCTTTCTTT.

This sequence joins TRBV7-6 and TRBJ2-5, with D unclear. This CDR3 comprises 15 residues. Germline V CDR1 and CDR2: SGHVS, FNYEAQ. V shed 0 bases and J shed 0 bases, with 8 bases lying between them. CDR3 residues: CASSLAVGYQETQYF. The CDR3 DNA sequence: TGTGCCAGCAGCTTAGCTGTTGGGTACCAAGAGACCCAGTACTTC. Combining the CDR3 with reference TRBV7-6 and TRBJ2-5 gives the whole variable domain GAGVSQSPRYKVTKRGQDVALRCDPISGHVSLYWYRQALGQGPEFLTYFNYEAQQDKSGLPNDRFSAERPEGSISTLTIQRTEQRDSAMYRCASSLAVGYQETQYFGPGTRLLVL.

The chain is built from TRBV7-2 and TRBJ2-1; D possibly corresponds to TRBD2 (6 bases). Germline V gives CDR1 SGHTA, CDR2 FQGNSA. Trimming shortened V by 0 bases and J by 0 bases, and 9 bases separated the two germline ends. The CDR3 totals 16 residues. DNA for the CDR3: TGTGCCAGCAGCTTAGCGGGCGGGAACTCCTACAATGAGCAGTTCTTC. It is translated as CASSLAGGNSYNEQFF.

The chain links TRBV7-9 to TRBJ2-7; 7 bases line up with TRBD1. J gave up 7 bases and V 3 bases, and 9 bases lay outside the gene matches. Germline V CDR1 and CDR2: SEHNR, FQNEAQ (reference sequence). The CDR3 is 14 residues long. The CDR3 here is CASSLARGLFEQYF. The CDR3 bases are TGTGCCAGCAGCTTGGCCAGGGGGTTGTTTGAGCAGTACTTC.

This sequence joins TRBV7-9 and TRBJ1-5; D gene unclear. CDR3 length: 12 amino acids. The V gene's germline CDR1 is SEHNR and CDR2 FQNEAQ (reference sequence). V shed 1 base and J shed 9 bases, with 7 bases lying between them. Here the CDR3 DNA reads TGTGCCAGCAGCTTAGAAAACGGGCCCCAGCATTTT. Amino acids: CASSLENGPQHF.

A few counts support this clone. The chain carries TRBV19 and TRBJ1-1; TRBD1 agrees at 7 bases. Per the germline V gene, CDR1 is LNHDA and CDR2 is SQIVND (reference sequence). V lost 5 bases and J lost 5; bases outside the gene matches: 5. The CDR3 has 13 amino acids. Written as DNA, the CDR3 is TGTGCCAGTAGTCCCCGGGGACAGACTGAAGCTTTCTTT. Translated: CASSPRGQTEAFF.

This sequence joins TRBV27 and TRBJ2-7; a possible D gene is TRBD1 (6 bases). The germline V gene encodes CDR1 MNHEY and CDR2 SMNVEV (reference sequence). The CDR3 sequence is 14 residues long. V dropped 5 bases and J dropped 5 bases, with 16 bases sitting between them. The CDR3 sequence: CASSPSGRGHEQYF. CDR3 nucleotide sequence: TGTGCCAGCAGTCCCTCGGGCAGGGGCCACGAGCAGTACTTC.

This clone was seen more than once but under ten times. The V and J genes are TRBV7-9 and TRBJ2-2; D may correspond to TRBD1 or TRBD2 (6 bases each). This CDR3 is built from 16 residues. The germline V gene encodes CDR1 SEHNR and CDR2 FQNEAQ (reference sequence). Trimming left V 4 bases short and J 0 bases short, with 12 bases between. Written as DNA, the CDR3 is TGTGCCAGCAGCTCGGACGGGGGCGCGAACACCGGGGAGCTGTTTTTT. Protein: CASSSDGGANTGELFF.

The chain recombines TRBV5-4 with TRBJ2-7; weak D call: TRBD1 (5 bases). The germline V and J ends were trimmed by 0 bases and 2 bases, with 6 bases remaining between them. The CDR3 extends over 13 amino acids. Germline V gene data show CDR1 as SGHNT and CDR2 as YYREEE (reference sequence). The CDR3 reads CASSLDRPYEQYF. CDR3 bases: TGTGCCAGCAGCTTGGACAGGCCCTACGAGCAGTACTTC. Full variable domain (remainder filled in from reference TRBV5-4 and TRBJ2-7): ETGVTQSPTHLIKTRGQQVTLRCSSQSGHNTVSWYQQALGQGPQFIFQYYREEENGRGNFPPRFSGLQFPNYSSELNVNALELDDSALYLCASSLDRPYEQYFGPGTRLTVT.

The chain links TRBV27 to TRBJ2-1; TRBD1 matches 8 bases. Trimming cost V 5 bases and J 2 bases; bases outside gene matches: 5. The CDR3 covers 15 residues. Germline CDR1 is MNHEY and CDR2 is SMNVEV (reference sequence). The CDR3: CASSPDRAPYNEQFF. The DNA of the CDR3 is TGTGCCAGCAGTCCGGACAGGGCCCCCTACAATGAGCAGTTCTTC.

The chain uses TRBV6-1 and TRBJ1-6; D gene uncertain. The ends were cut back, 1 base at V and 0 bases at J, with 10 bases in the middle. In germline, CDR1 is MNHNS, CDR2 SASEGT. The CDR3 loop spans 17 amino acids. CDR3 nucleotides: TGTGCCAGCAGTGAAGTTGTGCCCAGCTCCTATAATTCACCCCTCCACTTT. Amino acid sequence: CASSEVVPSSYNSPLHF.

Only one count was recorded for this clone. The chain links TRBV4-1 to TRBJ1-1; D gene uncertain. The CDR3 is 12 residues long. CDR1 is MGHRA, CDR2 YSYEKL, per germline. Trimming pared 2 bases from V and 11 bases from J, leaving 12 bases between. The CDR3 reads CASSQSGSRAFF. The CDR3 nucleotides are TGCGCCAGCAGCCAATCGGGGTCCCGCGCTTTCTTT.

This rearrangement joins TRBV7-9 to TRBJ2-5; either TRBD1 or TRBD2 may supply D (6 bases each). The germline V gene has CDR1 SEHNR and CDR2 FQNEAQ (reference sequence). Trimming left V 3 bases short and J 1 base short, with 9 bases between. The CDR3 has 14 amino acids. CDR3 sequence (DNA): TGTGCCAGCAGCTTGGGGGGCAGCCAAGAGACCCAGTACTTC. Its protein product is CASSLGGSQETQYF. Drawing the rest from reference TRBV7-9 and TRBJ2-5, the complete variable domain is DTGVSQNPRHKITKRGQNVTFRCDPISEHNRLYWYRQTLGQGPEFLTYFQNEAQLEKSRLLSDRFSAERPKGSFSTLEIQRTEQGDSAMYLCASSLGGSQETQYFGPGTRLLVL.

The chain couples TRBV29-1 to TRBJ2-5; D remains unclear. V lost 3 bases and J 4 bases, leaving 9 bases between the germline ends. Germline V gene sequence: CDR1 SQVTM, CDR2 ANQGSEA. This CDR3 has 12 residues. CDR3 sequence reads: CSVDAKTETQYF. The CDR3 DNA is TGCAGCGTTGATGCAAAAACAGAGACCCAGTACTTC.

V is TRBV6-5 and J is TRBJ1-1; D is ambiguous. Trimming cost V 3 bases and J 1 base, with 12 bases left between them. The CDR3 has 15 amino acids. The germline gives CDR1 MNHEY, CDR2 SVGAGI. The CDR3 region has the DNA TGTGCCAGCAGTTATTCAGGAGCGTCGAACACTGAAGCTTTCTTT. Amino acids: CASSYSGASNTEAFF.

The table lists this clone with a count of one. V is TRBV28 and J is TRBJ2-2; 9 bases match TRBD1. The V gene's germline CDR1 is MDHEN and CDR2 SYDVKM. The CDR3 covers 16 residues. With V trimmed by 6 bases and J by 6 bases, 11 bases remained unmatched. The CDR3 bases are TGTGCCAGCAGGGCCCGACGACAGGGGGAGCCCGGGGAGCTGTTTTTT. Amino acids: CASRARRQGEPGELFF.

The chain has TRBV7-6 and TRBJ2-5, with 12 nucleotides matching TRBD2. Germline V gene data show CDR1 as SGHVS and CDR2 as FNYEAQ. Unmatched junction bases numbered 4, after V lost 0 bases and J lost 5 bases. The CDR3 extends over 16 amino acids. CDR3 sequence (DNA): TGTGCCAGCAGCTTAGCGTCTAGCGGGGGGGCGGAGACCCAGTACTTC. Translation: CASSLASSGGAETQYF.

In the case of this clone: A read error may produce the germline difference seen at one junction end. Other DNA sequences in the sample encode the same CDR3. This sequence joins TRBV5-1 and TRBJ2-7; 7 bases agree with TRBD1. This CDR3 comprises 15 residues. Germline V gene lookup returns CDR1 SGHRS and CDR2 YFSETQ. The CDR3 reads CASSWIYRGHYEQYF. Here the CDR3 DNA reads TGCGCCAGCAGCTGGATTTACAGGGGCCACTACGAACAGTACTTC.